This TCR beta chain was recovered during a study of STAT5B mutations in CD4+ large granular lymphocyte leukemia. Study background: Among healthy controls, a particular HLA allele went with more CDR3 'QG' motifs. Overall study results and limits: Patient CD4-sorted repertoires looked more clonal than healthy CD4+ repertoires, even without putative leukemic clones. Main leukemic clonotypes were patient-specific, but approximately 27% appeared at low frequency elsewhere.

The V and J ends lost 2 bases and 7 bases respectively, with 14 bases between them. CDR1 and CDR2 (germline): MNHEY, SMNVEV (reference sequence). The length of the CDR3 is 15 residues. With regard to this clone: Its cognate antigen is unknown.

The survey-level immunoSEQ assay was used. Assay used: immunoSEQ multiplex PCR; TCRdb lists only in-frame clones, some missing. This table holds some 41,000 clones, about four fifths found once. This receptor was taken from a human donor in good health. V and J are TRBV27 and TRBJ2-2; D unresolved. The sequenced material came from CD4+ T cells from blood buffy coats. CDR3 in amino acids: CASSLKTSFGGELFF. The DNA for the CDR3 is TGTGCCAGCAGTTTAAAAACGTCTTTCGGCGGGGAGCTGTTTTTT.